This T cell receptor beta chain is from a study of technical replicates of blood from a handful of donors. Generated by immunoSEQ multiplex PCR, the TCRdb table keeps only in-frame clones and is missing some. Seen here are about 74,000 clones, approximately 95% observed once, and the top ten hold 0.25%. This CDR3 is built from 15 residues. V lost 1 base to trimming and J lost 6 bases, with 15 bases between them. CDR1 and CDR2 from the germline V gene are SEHNR and FQNEAQ (reference sequence). The chain recombines TRBV7-9 with TRBJ1-1; D might be TRBD1 (5 bases). Specimen: T cells isolated from PBMCs. This sequence originates from a human donor in good health. CDR3 sequence (DNA): TGTGCCAGCAGCTTAGTCGGCGGGGGGTGGGCTGAAGCTTTCTTT. Protein product: CASSLVGGGWAEAFF.